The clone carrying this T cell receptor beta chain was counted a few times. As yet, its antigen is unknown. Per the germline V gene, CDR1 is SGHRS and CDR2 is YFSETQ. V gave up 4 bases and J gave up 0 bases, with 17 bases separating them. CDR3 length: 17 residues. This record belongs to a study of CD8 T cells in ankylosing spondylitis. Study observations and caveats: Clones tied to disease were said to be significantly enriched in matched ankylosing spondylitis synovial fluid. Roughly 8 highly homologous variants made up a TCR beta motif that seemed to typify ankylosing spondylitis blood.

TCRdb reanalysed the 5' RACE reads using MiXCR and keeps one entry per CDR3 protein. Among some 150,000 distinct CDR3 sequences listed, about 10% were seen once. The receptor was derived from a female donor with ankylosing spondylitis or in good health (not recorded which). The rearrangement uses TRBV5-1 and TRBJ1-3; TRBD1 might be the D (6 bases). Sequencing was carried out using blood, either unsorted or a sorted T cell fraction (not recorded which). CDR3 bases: TGCGCCAGCAGCCATGGACAGTTACAGTCCTCTGGAAACACCATATATTTT. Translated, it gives CASSHGQLQSSGNTIYF. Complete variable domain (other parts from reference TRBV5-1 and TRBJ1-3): KAGVTQTPRYLIKTRGQQVTLSCSPISGHRSVSWYQQTPGQGLQFLFEYFSETQRNKGNFPGRFSGRQFSNSRSEMNVSTLELGDSALYLCASSHGQLQSSGNTIYFGEGSWLTVV.